This T cell receptor (beta chain) was recovered during a study of blood T cell repertoires in COVID-19. Overall study: There were acute and convalescent COVID-19 samples, and they came from the United States, Italy and Spain. Nucleic acid was either cDNA or gDNA, and it came from T cells, B-cell-depleted T cells, or PBMCs.

The method was immunoSEQ multiplex PCR; TCRdb's version includes in-frame clones alone and lacks a portion of them. This sample yields 50,000 to 60,000 clones, of which roughly 80% are seen a single time; approximately 5.9% belongs to the top ten. CDR1 and CDR2 (germline): LNHDA, SQIVND (reference sequence). The CDR3 length is 13 residues. Trimming pared 6 bases from V and 6 bases from J, leaving 11 bases between. The chain recombines TRBV19 with TRBJ2-2; D possibly corresponds to TRBD1 (6 bases). The sequenced sample was peripheral blood. The receptor was derived from a human donor in a cohort sampled during active or convalescent COVID-19. The CDR3 sequence: CASSVQGSGELFF. The CDR3 DNA sequence: TGTGCCAGTAGCGTCCAGGGGTCCGGGGAGCTGTTTTTT.